This T cell receptor (beta chain) is drawn from a study of early T cells in non-severe SARS-CoV-2 infection. This clonotype has a handful of counts. Trimming removed 6 bases from V and 7 bases from J, with 9 bases in between. Germline V gene data show CDR1 as SGHAT and CDR2 as FQNNGV. The CDR3 sequence is 12 residues long. TCRdb re-called the 5' RACE reads with MiXCR, one entry per CDR3 protein. Of approximately 100,000 distinct CDR3 sequences detected, about 15% appear once; the ten largest clones hold around 1.3%. The sequence was collected from an adult who was a healthcare worker with PCR-confirmed SARS-CoV-2 infection or an uninfected control (not recorded which). Source material: whole blood. The J gene is TRBJ1-4, the V gene TRBV11-2, with unresolved D. The CDR3 DNA is TGTGCCAGCAGGGAGGGTAGTGAAAAACTGTTTTTT. Translated: CASREGSEKLFF.